This T cell receptor beta chain was captured by sequencing in a study of T cell responses to AZD1222 COVID-19 vaccine. Regarding the study as a whole: CD4 TCRs linked to vaccination spanned spike, dominating at 160-218 and 743-854. Baseline seropositivity characterized only six AZD1222 recipients. Clonal diversity was possibly underestimated, and white British individuals and females predominated among donors. After the peak T cell response, and only then, were repertoires sampled.

Libraries were prepared by immunoSEQ multiplex PCR; TCRdb keeps only in-frame clonotypes and omits some of them. This sample has 95,000 to 130,000 clones, with 80% to 90% found just once. For this clone: Antigen specificity is unknown.

The sequence came from an adult in good health. This specimen was peripheral blood, taken on day 0 of MenACWY control vaccination.

The CDR3 reads CASSPGAVGNQPQHF. CDR3 DNA: TGTGCCAGCTCACCTGGCGCAGTGGGCAATCAGCCCCAGCATTTT. The chain combines TRBV18 with TRBJ1-5; no clear D. CDR3 length: 15 residues. The V end lost 3 bases, the J end lost 2 bases, and 11 bases lay between the germline ends. CDR1 and CDR2 (germline): KGHSH, LQKENI.